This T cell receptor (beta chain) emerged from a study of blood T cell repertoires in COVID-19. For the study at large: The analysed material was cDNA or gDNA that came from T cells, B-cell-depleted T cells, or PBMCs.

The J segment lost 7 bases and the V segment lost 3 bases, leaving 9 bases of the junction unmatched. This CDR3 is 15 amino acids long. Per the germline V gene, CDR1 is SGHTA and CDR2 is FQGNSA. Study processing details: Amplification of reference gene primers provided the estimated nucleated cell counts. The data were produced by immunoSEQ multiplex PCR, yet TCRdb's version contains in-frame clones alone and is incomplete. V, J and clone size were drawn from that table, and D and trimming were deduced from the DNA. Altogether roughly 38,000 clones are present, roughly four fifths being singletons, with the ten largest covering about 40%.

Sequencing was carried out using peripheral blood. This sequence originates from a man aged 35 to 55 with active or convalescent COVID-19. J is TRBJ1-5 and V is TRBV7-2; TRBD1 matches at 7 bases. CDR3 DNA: TGTGCCAGCAGCTTTTTGGAGGGGGCAGGGCAGCCCCAGCATTTT. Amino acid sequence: CASSFLEGAGQPQHF.